The next 11 T cell receptor beta chains were all read from a single sample in a study of neoadjuvant anti-PD-1 for oral cavity cancer. The protocol was immunoSEQ multiplex PCR, while the TCRdb copy is restricted to in-frame clones and leaves out a portion. The sample carries some 15,000 clones, over 70% recorded once. Regarding time point: after neoadjuvant nivolumab, at surgical resection. The source material was PBMCs, sampled after nivolumab (anti-PD-1) treatment. The receptors were gathered from a person aged 40 to 85 with oral cavity squamous cell carcinoma.

The rearrangement uses TRBV9 and TRBJ2-3, with D possibly matching TRBD2 (6 bases). In germline, CDR1 is SGDLS, CDR2 YYNGEE. This CDR3 spans 15 amino acids. V lost 0 bases and J lost 2, with 10 bases in between. The CDR3 coding sequence is TGTGCCAGCAGCGTAGGGGACTTCCACACAGATACGCAGTATTTT. It yields the protein CASSVGDFHTDTQYF.

The chain combines TRBV5-1 with TRBJ1-4; TRBD1 might be the D (6 bases). The CDR3 covers 15 residues. The ends were cut back, 0 bases at V and 7 bases at J, with 13 bases in the middle. Germline V CDR1 and CDR2: SGHRS, YFSETQ. This CDR3 reads CASSLGGLLSEKLFF. Here the CDR3 DNA reads TGCGCCAGCAGCTTGGGGGGGCTTTTAAGTGAAAAACTGTTTTTT. Full variable domain (outside the CDR3, taken from reference TRBV5-1 and TRBJ1-4): KAGVTQTPRYLIKTRGQQVTLSCSPISGHRSVSWYQQTPGQGLQFLFEYFSETQRNKGNFPGRFSGRQFSNSRSEMNVSTLELGDSALYLCASSLGGLLSEKLFFGSGTQLSVL.

The rearrangement joins TRBV28 to TRBJ2-7, with 8 positions matching TRBD2. Germline V gene data show CDR1 as MDHEN and CDR2 as SYDVKM. J lost 0 bases, V lost 7 bases, and 11 bases had no gene match. The CDR3 has 16 residues. CDR3 region: CASKGASGFLSYEQYF. The CDR3 region has the DNA TGTGCCAGCAAAGGGGCTAGCGGGTTCCTCTCCTACGAGCAGTACTTC.

The V call is TRBV5-1, the J call TRBJ2-1; TRBD1 aligns across 8 bases. The ends lost 4 bases at V and 9 bases at J; junction bases unmatched: 9. CDR1 and CDR2 (germline): SGHRS, YFSETQ. This CDR3 comprises 14 residues. CDR3 residues: CASSTGTGGGEQFF. CDR3 in DNA: TGCGCCAGCAGCACCGGGACAGGTGGGGGTGAGCAGTTCTTC.

This clone was counted only a few times. The V call is TRBV5-1, the J call TRBJ1-5; D might be TRBD1 (6 bases). The germline gives CDR1 SGHRS, CDR2 YFSETQ. The CDR3 length is 16 residues. V shed 0 bases and J shed 2 bases, with 12 bases lying between them. As DNA, the CDR3 is TGCGCCAGCAGCTTGGGACCGGACAGTCGCAATCAGCCCCAGCATTTT. Translated, it gives CASSLGPDSRNQPQHF.

The chain couples TRBV18 to TRBJ1-1; D gene uncertain. The V gene's germline CDR1 is KGHSH and CDR2 LQKENI. V gave up 4 bases and J gave up 1 base, with 4 bases separating them. The CDR3 totals 12 residues. CDR3 in amino acids: CASSQANTEAFF. For the CDR3, the DNA is TGTGCCAGCTCACAGGCGAACACTGAAGCTTTCTTT.

The gene calls are TRBV4-1 and TRBJ2-3; possible D gene TRBD1, 6 bases. Germline CDR1 and CDR2: MGHRA and YSYEKL. The CDR3 consists of 14 residues. Between the trimmed V and J ends, which lost 9 bases and 2 bases, there was a span of 15 bases. CDR3 bases: TGCGCCAGTAAAAAAGGACAGTTCACAGATACGCAGTATTTT. Its translation: CASKKGQFTDTQYF.

The gene calls are TRBV30 and TRBJ1-4, with a weak D call TRBD1 (5 bases). Germline-derived CDR1 and CDR2 are GTSNPN and SVGIG (reference sequence). Trimming cost V 3 bases and J 11 bases, with 16 bases left between them. The CDR3 runs to 13 residues. CDR3 protein: CAWSIKGAVKLFF. CDR3 bases: TGTGCCTGGAGCATAAAAGGGGCGGTGAAACTGTTTTTT. The variable domain in full, with the rest retrieved from reference TRBV30 and TRBJ1-4, is SQTIHQWPATLVQPVGSPLSLECTVEGTSNPNLYWYRQAAGRGLQLLFYSVGIGQISSEVPQNLSASRPQDRQFILSSKKLLLSDSGFYLCAWSIKGAVKLFFGSGTQLSVL.

The rearrangement uses TRBV27 and TRBJ2-1, with 9 bases lining up with TRBD2. The length of the CDR3 is 17 residues. The trim removed 3 bases at V and 7 bases at J, leaving 13 bases unmatched. CDR1 is MNHEY, CDR2 SMNVEV, per germline (reference sequence). The CDR3 nucleotides are TGTGCCAGCAGTTTTCCGCCGTACAGCGGGAGGATTAATGAGCAGTTCTTC. This encodes CASSFPPYSGRINEQFF.

The rearrangement links TRBV19 to TRBJ1-5, with D unclear. Germline V gene data show CDR1 as LNHDA and CDR2 as SQIVND (reference sequence). The length of the CDR3 is 15 residues. V was shortened by 0 bases and J by 1 base, with 7 bases between the two germline ends. This chain's CDR3 is CASSIDPGSNQPQHF. DNA for the CDR3: TGTGCCAGTAGTATAGACCCGGGAAGCAATCAGCCCCAGCATTTT.

The gene calls are TRBV19 and TRBJ2-3; D not resolved. V lost 2 bases and J 4 bases, leaving 13 bases between the germline ends. This CDR3 contains 15 residues. Germline loops: CDR1 LNHDA, CDR2 SQIVND (reference sequence). CDR3 DNA: TGTGCCAGTAGTATACGACCCCTAGTCCCAGATACGCAGTATTTT. As protein: CASSIRPLVPDTQYF.